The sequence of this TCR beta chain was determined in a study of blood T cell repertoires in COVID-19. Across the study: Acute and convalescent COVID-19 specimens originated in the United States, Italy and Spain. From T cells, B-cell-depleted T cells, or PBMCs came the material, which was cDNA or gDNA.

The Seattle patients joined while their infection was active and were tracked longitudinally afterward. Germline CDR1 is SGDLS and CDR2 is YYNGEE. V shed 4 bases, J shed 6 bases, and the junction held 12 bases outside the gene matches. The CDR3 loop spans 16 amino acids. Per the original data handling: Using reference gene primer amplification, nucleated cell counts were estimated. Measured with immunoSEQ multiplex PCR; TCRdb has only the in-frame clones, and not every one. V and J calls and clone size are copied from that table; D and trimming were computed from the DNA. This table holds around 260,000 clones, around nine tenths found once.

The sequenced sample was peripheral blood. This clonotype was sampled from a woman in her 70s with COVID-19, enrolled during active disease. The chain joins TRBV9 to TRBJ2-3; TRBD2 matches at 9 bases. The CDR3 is CASSSLAGELLDTQYF. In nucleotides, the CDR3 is TGTGCCAGCAGCTCGTTAGCGGGGGAGCTTTTGGATACGCAGTATTTT.